Each of the 11 T cell receptor beta chains below was sequenced from the same sample in a study of shared clonotypes between healthy human individuals. Assay: immunoSEQ multiplex PCR; the TCRdb copy retains only in-frame clones and omits some. The sample yields some 2.1 million clones, 90% to 95% seen once. The sample taken for sequencing was naive CD4+ T cells sorted from blood. As for subset: CD45RA+ positively selected. All receptors derive from a man aged 18 to 30 in good health.

For this clone: Other DNA sequences within the sample encode an identical CDR3. The chain links TRBV5-6 to TRBJ2-1, with TRBD1 matching 7 bases. Trimming cost V 0 bases and J 3 bases; bases outside gene matches: 3. The CDR3 runs to 15 residues. Germline CDR1 is SGHDT and CDR2 is YYEEEE. The CDR3 DNA follows: TGTGCCAGCAGCTTGGGCCAGGGGGTCTACAATGAGCAGTTCTTC. It yields the protein CASSLGQGVYNEQFF.

The V call is TRBV27, the J call TRBJ1-1, with D possibly being TRBD1 (5 bases). V was cut by 7 bases and J by 3 bases, with 15 bases left in between. The CDR3 covers 14 residues. Germline loops: CDR1 MNHEY, CDR2 SMNVEV (reference sequence). CDR3 amino acids: CASTPGGYYTEAFF. CDR3 sequence (DNA): TGTGCCAGCACCCCGGGGGGATATTACACTGAAGCTTTCTTT.

The chain employs TRBV19 and TRBJ2-5; D call uncertain. The CDR3 is made up of 14 amino acids. Trimming removed 3 bases from V and 2 bases from J, with 10 bases in between. Germline CDR1 reads LNHDA; CDR2 reads SQIVND (reference sequence). The DNA for the CDR3 is TGTGCCAGTAGTATGGGTCAACCACAAGAGACCCAGTACTTC. This sequence encodes CASSMGQPQETQYF. Full variable domain (missing parts from reference TRBV19 and TRBJ2-5): DGGITQSPKYLFRKEGQNVTLSCEQNLNHDAMYWYRQDPGQGLRLIYYSQIVNDFQKGDIAEGYSVSREKKESFPLTVTSAQKNPTAFYLCASSMGQPQETQYFGPGTRLLVL.

This clone was detected only once. J is TRBJ2-5 and V is TRBV28; D is possibly TRBD2 (6 bases). Trimming cost V 4 bases and J 5 bases, with 8 bases left between them. This CDR3 is built from 12 residues. From germline, CDR1 is MDHEN and CDR2 SYDVKM. Here the CDR3 reads CASSSRGETQYF. The CDR3 DNA sequence: TGTGCCAGCAGTTCCCGGGGGGAGACCCAGTACTTC.

The chain's CDR3 is CAIRTGQGGSGYTF. As DNA, the CDR3 is TGTGCCATCAGGACTGGACAGGGGGGGAGTGGCTACACCTTC. This chain links TRBV10-3 with TRBJ1-2; 10 bases are shared with TRBD1. The J segment lost 7 bases and the V segment lost 6 bases, leaving 8 bases of the junction unmatched. CDR3 size: 14 residues. Germline V gene sequence: CDR1 ENHRY, CDR2 SYGVKD.

The genes are TRBV7-2 and TRBJ1-2; D ambiguous. CDR1 is SGHTA and CDR2 is FQGNSA in the germline V gene. The CDR3 totals 15 residues. The V end was cut by 5 bases, the J end by 0 bases, with 13 bases between. In DNA form, the CDR3 reads TGTGCCAGCAGCCTCTCGGCAGCCTCTAACTATGGCTACACCTTC. The encoded protein is CASSLSAASNYGYTF.

The chain links TRBV19 to TRBJ2-7, with D possibly matching TRBD1 (6 bases). The CDR3 extends over 15 amino acids. The germline V and J ends were trimmed by 5 bases and 1 base, with 15 bases remaining between them. Germline assignment: CDR1 LNHDA and CDR2 SQIVND (reference sequence). This CDR3 is CASSDPGTKSYEQYF. CDR3 nucleotides: TGTGCCAGTAGTGACCCCGGGACAAAGTCCTACGAGCAGTACTTC.

The chain joins TRBV7-2 to TRBJ2-2, with a weak D call TRBD1 (6 bases). CDR1 is SGHTA and CDR2 is FQGNSA in the germline V gene. The CDR3 is 14 amino acids. Trimming removed 5 bases at V and 5 bases at J, with 12 bases between. CDR3 loop: CASSLQGSTGELFF. CDR3 bases: TGTGCCAGCAGCCTCCAGGGGAGTACCGGGGAGCTGTTTTTT.

This chain uses TRBV6-5 with TRBJ2-7, with D possibly being TRBD2 (6 bases). V lost 6 bases to trimming and J lost 0 bases, with 15 bases between them. The CDR3 has 15 amino acids. The germline CDR1 and CDR2 sequences are MNHEY and SVGAGI. CDR3 sequence (DNA): TGTGCCAGCAGCCCCTTGGGCGGGACCTCCTACGAGCAGTACTTC. Its translation: CASSPLGGTSYEQYF.

The rearrangement joins TRBV6-1 to TRBJ2-7; 10 positions match TRBD1. The length of the CDR3 is 14 residues. Germline lookup yields CDR1 MNHNS and CDR2 SASEGT. V lost 8 bases to trimming and J lost 7 bases; unmatched junction nucleotides: 11. CDR3 region: CASRVGTGAREQYF. In DNA form, the CDR3 reads TGTGCCAGCCGGGTGGGGACAGGGGCACGGGAGCAGTACTTC.

There are a few counts of this clone. The chain links TRBV13 to TRBJ2-3; the match to TRBD2 covers 7 bases. This CDR3 is 17 amino acids long. V gave up 1 base and J gave up 3 bases; unmatched junction bases: 10. Per germline, CDR1 PRHDT and CDR2 FYEKMQ (reference sequence). CDR3 coding DNA: TGTGCCAGCAGCTTAGTAGTCGGACTAGGACTTACAGATACGCAGTATTTT. Its translation is CASSLVVGLGLTDTQYF. Full variable domain (missing parts from reference TRBV13 and TRBJ2-3): AAGVIQSPRHLIKEKRETATLKCYPIPRHDTVYWYQQGPGQDPQFLISFYEKMQSDKGSIPDRFSAQQFSDYHSELNMSSLELGDSALYFCASSLVVGLGLTDTQYFGPGTRLTVL.